This T cell receptor beta chain originates from a study of cytomegalovirus exposure and HLA in healthy donors. Vbeta (60) and Jbeta (13) primers were used in the PCR. The data were produced by immunoSEQ multiplex PCR, yet TCRdb's version contains in-frame clones alone and is incomplete. The table records around 98,000 clones, about 81% of them present only once. As regards this clone: Its matching antigen is unknown.

Study findings and constraints: Donors were assumed by presence/absence analyses to have roughly uniform sequencing depth.

The V gene lost 0 bases and the J gene lost 5 bases, with 15 bases spanning the gap. This CDR3 is 16 amino acids long. From germline, CDR1 is SGHRS and CDR2 YFSETQ. The chain is built from TRBV5-1 and TRBJ1-3; D is perhaps TRBD1 (5 bases). Sequenced sample: PBMCs. This TCR derives from a middle-aged man in good health and CMV-seronegative. CDR3 region: CASSLAGDKGRNTIYF. As DNA, the CDR3 is TGCGCCAGCAGCTTGGCGGGGGATAAAGGGAGAAACACCATATATTTT.